This is a list of T cell receptor beta chains from one sample in a study of cytomegalovirus exposure and HLA in healthy donors. Only in-frame clones appear in the TCRdb table, and some are missing; sequencing was by immunoSEQ multiplex PCR. Of about 89,000 clones in the sample, approximately 89% were seen once. What was sequenced was PBMCs. These TCRs come from a man in his thirties or forties in good health and CMV-seropositive. CDR3s include the opening cysteine and the closing phenylalanine or tryptophan. D genes are given only for firm matches. Only part of the rows carry a size: once, few, many, or a class if the clone is expanded.

d_gene | j_gene | abundance | v_gene | len | CDR3nt | CDR3aa
TRBD2 | TRBJ2-5 | . | TRBV27 | 15 | TGTGCCAGCAGTTGGAGCGGGAGGGACCAAGAGACCCAGTACTTC | CASSWSGRDQETQYF
TRBD2 | TRBJ2-5 | . | TRBV15 | 16 | TGTGCCACCAGCCCAAGTAGCGGGAGGGCCTGGGAGACCCAGTACTTC | CATSPSSGRAWETQYF
. | TRBJ2-7 | . | TRBV11-2 | 18 | TGTGCCAGCAGCCCCATCGGGCGGAGGGGCGGGCTATCCTACGAGCAGTACTTC | CASSPIGRRGGLSYEQYF
. | TRBJ1-2 | . | TRBV5-4 | 17 | TGTGCCAGCAGCTTGGCCAAAACAGCCGTTTTTGGCCATGGCTACACCTTC | CASSLAKTAVFGHGYTF
TRBD1 | TRBJ2-7 | . | TRBV2 | 13 | TGTGCCAGCAGAGACAGGGCCACCTACGAGCAGTACTTC | CASRDRATYEQYF
TRBD2 | TRBJ2-1 | . | TRBV15 | 17 | TGTGCCACCAGCAGAGGCGATCTAGCGGGCCCCTACAATGAGCAGTTCTTC | CATSRGDLAGPYNEQFF
. | TRBJ2-2 | . | TRBV19 | 16 | TGTGCCAGTAGTATAGTATGGAGCACCAACACCGGGGAGCTGTTTTTT | CASSIVWSTNTGELFF
TRBD2 | TRBJ2-3 | . | TRBV27 | 17 | TGTGCCAGCAGTCCTCGACTAGCGGGAGAGCCCACAGATACGCAGTATTTT | CASSPRLAGEPTDTQYF
. | TRBJ2-7 | . | TRBV7-8 | 13 | TGTGCCAGCAGCCTGAACGGTGCCTACGAGCAGTACTTC | CASSLNGAYEQYF
. | TRBJ2-5 | . | TRBV2 | 13 | TGTGCCAGCAAGGGACAACCCCAAGAGACCCAGTACTTC | CASKGQPQETQYF
. | TRBJ2-2 | . | TRBV4-1 | 12 | TGCGCCAGCAGCCAAGGAGGCGGGGAGCTGTTTTTT | CASSQGGGELFF
TRBD1 | TRBJ2-5 | . | TRBV6-6 | 13 | TGTGCCAGCAGTAGGGACAGGGGCGAGACCCAGTACTTC | CASSRDRGETQYF
TRBD1 | TRBJ1-1 | . | TRBV6-1 | 15 | TGTGCCAGCAGTGAAGGTCAAGACAGGGCGTACGGGGCTTTCTTT | CASSEGQDRAYGAFF
. | TRBJ1-4 | . | TRBV6-1 | 14 | TGTGCCAGCAGCCGGACATCAACTAATGAAAAACTGTTTTTT | CASSRTSTNEKLFF
TRBD2 | TRBJ2-7 | . | TRBV27 | 15 | TGTGCCAGCAGTTCCGGACTAGCGGGAGTGGGCGAGCAGTACTTC | CASSSGLAGVGEQYF
TRBD1 | TRBJ1-1 | once | TRBV5-8 | 14 | TGTGCCAGCAGCAGGAGGACAGGGAACACTGAAGCTTTCTTT | CASSRRTGNTEAFF
. | TRBJ2-3 | . | TRBV18 | 17 | TGTGCCAGCTCACCAGGCGTACAGGGATCTAGCACAGATACGCAGTATTTT | CASSPGVQGSSTDTQYF
TRBD1 | TRBJ1-2 | . | TRBV11-2 | 18 | TGTGCCAGCAGTCGGACGTCAAGCCCGACAGGGCGTGATTATGGCTACACCTTC | CASSRTSSPTGRDYGYTF
TRBD1 | TRBJ2-7 | . | TRBV7-9 | 14 | TGTGCCAGCAGCTTATCGGCAGGGGGCGGCGAGCAGTACTTC | CASSLSAGGGEQYF
TRBD2 | TRBJ2-3 | . | TRBV5-1 | 15 | TGCGCCAGCAGTTTAAGCGGGGATTCCACAGATACGCAGTATTTT | CASSLSGDSTDTQYF
. | TRBJ2-1 | . | TRBV7-9 | 14 | TGTGCCAGCAGCTTATCCGGACAGTACAATGAGCAGTTCTTC | CASSLSGQYNEQFF
. | TRBJ1-5 | . | TRBV18 | 14 | TGTGCCAGCTCACGACAGTCAGGCAATCAGCCCCAGCATTTT | CASSRQSGNQPQHF
. | TRBJ2-5 | . | TRBV7-3 | 13 | TGTGCCAGCAGCTGGACAGTTCAAGAGACCCAGTACTTC | CASSWTVQETQYF
TRBD1 | TRBJ2-3 | . | TRBV13 | 15 | TGTGCCAGCAGCACTAAACAGGGGGCGGGGGACACGCAGTATTTT | CASSTKQGAGDTQYF
TRBD2 | TRBJ2-7 | . | TRBV10-3 | 14 | TGTGCCATCAGCGGCGGGAGACCCCCCTACGAGCAGTACTTC | CAISGGRPPYEQYF
TRBD1 | TRBJ1-4 | . | TRBV18 | 17 | TGTGCCAGCTCACGAAAAGCGACAGGGGCCCTGGGTGAAAAACTGTTTTTT | CASSRKATGALGEKLFF
. | TRBJ1-5 | . | TRBV5-1 | 15 | TGCGCCAGCAGCTTGGCCGGGCGGGGCAATCAGCCCCAGCATTTT | CASSLAGRGNQPQHF
TRBD1 | TRBJ2-1 | . | TRBV9 | 14 | TGTGCCAGCAGCGCCCAGGGGGTCTACAATGAGCAGTTCTTC | CASSAQGVYNEQFF
. | TRBJ2-7 | . | TRBV2 | 13 | TGTGCCAGCAGTGTCGCGCGGACCTACGAGCAGTACTTC | CASSVARTYEQYF
. | TRBJ2-3 | . | TRBV5-1 | 18 | TGCGCCAGCAGCTCACTCCGGGACTCTAGGAACAACACAGATACGCAGTATTTT | CASSSLRDSRNNTDTQYF
TRBD2 | TRBJ2-3 | . | TRBV18 | 14 | TGTGCCAGCTCACCGGGACTAGCGGAAGATACGCAGTATTTT | CASSPGLAEDTQYF
. | TRBJ1-4 | . | TRBV28 | 16 | TGTGCCAGCAGTCCCGACCGGTGGGGGGACAATGAAAAACTGTTTTTT | CASSPDRWGDNEKLFF
. | TRBJ1-1 | . | TRBV19 | 13 | TGTGCCACCGACTCGGCCCGGGGGGGTCTAGCTTTCTTT | CATDSARGGLAFF
TRBD1 | TRBJ2-1 | . | TRBV7-6 | 15 | TGTGCCAGCAGCTTCCGAGGGACAGCCTACAATGAGCAGTTCTTC | CASSFRGTAYNEQFF
. | TRBJ2-1 | . | TRBV28 | 14 | TGTGCCAGCAGAACCGGGACAAGATACAATGAGCAGTTCTTC | CASRTGTRYNEQFF
TRBD2 | TRBJ2-1 | . | TRBV5-1 | 14 | TGCGCCAGCAGCTTTCGGGCGGGAGACAATGAGCAGTTCTTC | CASSFRAGDNEQFF
. | TRBJ1-1 | . | TRBV16 | 14 | TGTGCCAGCAGCCAATTTCAGGGGCTCACTGAAGCTTTCTTT | CASSQFQGLTEAFF
. | TRBJ1-5 | . | TRBV4-1 | 16 | TGCGCCAGCAGCCCCCGCCGAGCTTATAGCAATCAGCCCCAGCATTTT | CASSPRRAYSNQPQHF
TRBD2 | TRBJ2-3 | . | TRBV9 | 15 | TGTGCCAGCAGCGTAGTAGGCGGGAGGGGAGATACGCAGTATTTT | CASSVVGGRGDTQYF
TRBD1 | TRBJ2-2 | . | TRBV30 | 17 | TGTGCCTGGAGTTCCCACACGACAGGGGCCAACACCGGGGAGCTGTTTTTT | CAWSSHTTGANTGELFF
TRBD2 | TRBJ2-7 | once | TRBV2 | 15 | TGTGCCAGCAGTGAAATGGGACTAGCGGGAGGCGAGCAGTACTTC | CASSEMGLAGGEQYF
TRBD1 | TRBJ2-7 | . | TRBV7-9 | 12 | TGTGCCAGCAGCTTAGGAGAGGGACAGGGCGACTTC | CASSLGEGQGDF
TRBD2 | TRBJ2-3 | . | TRBV11-3 | 17 | TGTGCCAGCAGCTCCGGACTAGCGGGAGGGCCATCGGATACGCAGTATTTT | CASSSGLAGGPSDTQYF
TRBD2 | TRBJ2-3 | . | TRBV19 | 15 | TGTGCCAGTAGTGGCGGGACTAGGAGAACAGATACGCAGTATTTT | CASSGGTRRTDTQYF
. | TRBJ1-1 | . | TRBV27 | 15 | TGTGCCAGCAGTTTAGTATACGGGAGGAACACTGAAGCTTTCTTT | CASSLVYGRNTEAFF
TRBD1 | TRBJ2-7 | once | TRBV28 | 15 | TGTGCCAGCAGTTCAATGGGACAGCAAACCTACGAGCAGTACTTC | CASSSMGQQTYEQYF
. | TRBJ1-2 | . | TRBV2 | 14 | TGTGCCAGCAGTGCTTCAGGGCCATGGGATGGCTACACCTTC | CASSASGPWDGYTF
. | TRBJ1-2 | . | TRBV19 | 14 | TGTGCCAGTAGTCTGGGACTGGACTTCTATGGCTACACCTTC | CASSLGLDFYGYTF
TRBD2 | TRBJ2-3 | . | TRBV27 | 16 | TGTGCCAGCAGTTTGGCCGGACTAGTCTTAACAGATACGCAGTATTTT | CASSLAGLVLTDTQYF
TRBD1 | TRBJ2-1 | . | TRBV4-1 | 13 | TGCGCCAGCAGCCAAGAGTCCAGGGGGGAGCAGTTCTTC | CASSQESRGEQFF
. | TRBJ2-3 | . | TRBV5-8 | 13 | TGTGCCAGCAGCCACTTAGTTTCGGATACGCAGTATTTT | CASSHLVSDTQYF
TRBD1 | TRBJ2-7 | . | TRBV7-9 | 17 | TGTGCCAGCAGCTTTTCCCCCCGGGGGACAGGGGGCTTCCCGCAGCACTTC | CASSFSPRGTGGFPQHF
TRBD2 | TRBJ2-5 | . | TRBV7-3 | 14 | TGTGCCAGCGGGGCGGGAGGGCCCGGGGAGACCCAGTACTTC | CASGAGGPGETQYF
. | TRBJ1-5 | . | TRBV5-1 | 15 | TGCGCCAGCAGGGGTGACCAGGGTACCGGTCAGCCCCAGCATTTT | CASRGDQGTGQPQHF
. | TRBJ2-5 | . | TRBV9 | 13 | TGTGCCAGCAGCGTCGGACAGCAAGAGACCCAGTACTTC | CASSVGQQETQYF
TRBD1 | TRBJ1-2 | . | TRBV5-1 | 13 | TGCGCCAGCAGCTTGGAACAGGGGGTTGGCTACACCTTC | CASSLEQGVGYTF
TRBD1 | TRBJ2-7 | once | TRBV28 | 14 | TGTGCCAGCAGTTTGCGGGACAGGGCCTACGAGCAGTACTTC | CASSLRDRAYEQYF